Sequencing of this TCR beta chain was carried out in a study of radiotherapy plus CTLA-4 blockade in lung cancer. Study findings and constraints: Radiotherapy plus ipilimumab was followed by expansion in blood of tumor-derived TCR clones.

Germline CDR1 and CDR2: SGHDT and YYEEEE. Trimming shortened V by 4 bases and J by 8 bases, and 13 bases separated the two germline ends. This CDR3 has 13 residues. Details on this clone: What it binds is unknown.

Only in-frame clones appear in the TCRdb table, and some are missing; sequencing was by immunoSEQ multiplex PCR. This repertoire shows about 73,000 clones, roughly 87% found once; its top ten account for less than 45%. The chain has TRBV5-6 and TRBJ2-1, with no clear D. The receptor's source is a human donor with non-small cell lung cancer that progressed on radiotherapy plus ipilimumab. The sample consisted of peripheral blood, taken from a patient treated with radiotherapy plus ipilimumab. This CDR3 reads CASSMDLEDEQFF. The CDR3 nucleotides are TGTGCCAGCAGCATGGACCTTGAGGATGAGCAGTTCTTC.